This T cell receptor (beta chain) was identified in a study of blood T cell repertoires in COVID-19 (dated by TCRdb to 2020 to 2021). The study in broad terms: The collaborator samples originated in the United States, Italy and Spain and spanned the acute and convalescent phases of COVID-19. The material from the prospective study consisted of cDNA or gDNA derived from T cells, B-cell-depleted T cells, or PBMCs. The dataset comprised deeply sampled blood TCRbeta repertoires from subjects exposed to, actively infected with, or recovered from COVID-19. A freely available public database, intended as a resource for researchers studying the immune response to SARS-CoV-2, is where the repertoires were released. The samples were drawn from two sources: the first 160 participants of the ongoing ImmuneRACE study, and 1,254 subjects contributed by 6 global collaborators. The sample metadata nearly always contained a de-identified subject ID, COVID-19 status, age in years and sex. Where available, HLA class I and class II types were taken from metadata supplied by the sample provider and were not determined by assay-based typing.

Here is what the overall study found, with its caveats: The quantity of clinical and demographic metadata differed by source and by participant and was supplied without curation.

TCRbeta CDR3 regions were amplified from genomic DNA using the immunoSEQ Assay, a bias-controlled multiplex PCR. On the study's bioinformatics: Within the assay, amplification of reference gene primers was used to estimate how many nucleated cells each sample contained. To quantify the absolute abundance of each unique TCRbeta CDR3 rearrangement, sequence reads were collapsed and filtered. Productive Simpson clonality was computed per sample as the square root of Simpson's diversity index over productive rearrangements. Sourced from immuneACCESS, this table was stored by TCRdb with only in-frame sequences that have V and J called. A share of the clones is absent; for the studies checked, an unresolved V gene accounts for under half, and the remainder has no known explanation. V, J and clone size are those of that table, while D and trimming were read from the DNA. Recorded for this sample are about 80,000 clones; 82% of them occurred a single time. The ten top clones hold 27% of the sample.

The collaborating institutions used their own protocols to collect whole blood in K2EDTA tubes. Collaborator samples were shipped for TCRbeta analysis as frozen whole blood, isolated PBMCs, or DNA extracted from either sample type. Trimming leaves V shorter by 5 bases and J shorter by 7 bases, with the junction holding 9 bases beyond the gene matches. From cysteine to phenylalanine, the CDR3 is 15 amino acids long. Here the CDR3 DNA is all that survives: 45 bases in frame from base 1. Taken from the germline V gene (reference sequence), the CDR1 and CDR2 loops are SEHNR and FQNEAQ. Of note for this clone: It lacks a known antigen. Base qualities are missing; no much larger clone stands one base away.

Sequences were obtained from peripheral blood. Recombination joined TRBV7-9 with TRBJ2-2; TRBD1 lines up with 8 middle nucleotides. The sequence derives from a human donor in a cohort sampled during active COVID-19. The DNA sequence is as follows: TGTGCCAGCAGCGATAGGACAGGGCTACACGGGGAGCTGTTTTTT. This is translated as CASSDRTGLHGELFF.